This T cell receptor beta chain was identified in a study of T cells after yellow fever vaccination. The study made its TCR cDNA through 5'RACE template switching. That step introduced a universal primer site along with UMIs. From the 5' RACE reads, TCRdb called clonotypes with MiXCR, one entry per CDR3 protein. Here the sample spans under 100,000 distinct CDR3 sequences, around 5.5% being singletons. This clonotype was detected a few times. Germline values: CDR1 ENHRY, CDR2 SYGVKD. With V trimmed by 10 bases and J by 8 bases, 10 bases remained unmatched. This CDR3 is built from 14 residues. The receptor was derived from a man between 18 and 29 years old who received the YFV17D yellow fever vaccine. The V call is TRBV10-3, the J call TRBJ2-1; 11 nucleotides match TRBD1. The sequencing used CD8+ T cells sorted from PBMCs, collected 10 days after the yellow fever booster vaccination. The CDR3 here is CATGQGAAMDEQFF. As DNA, the CDR3 is TGTGCCACCGGACAGGGGGCGGCTATGGATGAGCAGTTCTTC.